These T cell receptor beta chains were read from a single sample in a study of sequential checkpoint blockade in melanoma. The method was immunoSEQ multiplex PCR; TCRdb's version includes in-frame clones alone and lacks a portion of them. The sample includes 20,000 to 25,000 clones, around 82% seen only once; the top ten take around 10%. Sample: CD8+ T cells sorted from blood (inferred from file names), taken from a patient given nivolumab and ipilimumab in sequence. The source of these receptors is a human donor with melanoma. The CDR3 runs from the conserved cysteine through the conserved F or W. Fields, in order: CDR3 DNA, CDR3 protein, V gene, J gene, D gene, clone size. A D gene is named only where the DNA matches it firmly. A row's size may be missing; if present it is once, few, many or a size class.

DNA: TGTGCCTGGAGTGTACCAAAGCCTCCCGAGCAGTACTTC; CDR3: CAWSVPKPPEQYF; V: TRBV30; J: TRBJ2-7; D: .; size: .
DNA: TGTGCCAGCAGCTTGGGACAGGGCTTTGGAAACACCATATATTTT; CDR3: CASSLGQGFGNTIYF; V: TRBV7-9; J: TRBJ1-3; D: TRBD1; size: .
DNA: TGTGCCAGCAGCTCCCCCGGTAGCGGGGACTACGAGCAGTACTTC; CDR3: CASSSPGSGDYEQYF; V: TRBV7-9; J: TRBJ2-7; D: TRBD2; size: .
DNA: TGTGCCAGCAGTGATGAGCTAGCGGGGTACACCGGGGAGCTGTTTTTT; CDR3: CASSDELAGYTGELFF; V: TRBV2; J: TRBJ2-2; D: TRBD2; size: .
DNA: TGTGCCAGCAGCTTGGGAACTAGCGGGAGTGCAGATACGCAGTATTTT; CDR3: CASSLGTSGSADTQYF; V: TRBV7-2; J: TRBJ2-3; D: TRBD2; size: few
DNA: TGTGCCAGCAGTTTTTCAGCGGACGGCAGAAACACCATATATTTT; CDR3: CASSFSADGRNTIYF; V: TRBV28; J: TRBJ1-3; D: .; size: .
DNA: TGTGCCAGCAGCATGAGTTTAGACTATTCCCACGGCGAGCAGTACTTC; CDR3: CASSMSLDYSHGEQYF; V: TRBV13; J: TRBJ2-7; D: .; size: few
DNA: TGTGCCAGTAGTACAGGGACAGGTCATAGCAATCAGCCCCAGCATTTT; CDR3: CASSTGTGHSNQPQHF; V: TRBV19; J: TRBJ1-5; D: TRBD1; size: .
DNA: TGTGCCAGCAGCTTAGGTAGCGGGGGCTCCTACAATGAGCAGTTCTTC; CDR3: CASSLGSGGSYNEQFF; V: TRBV7-2; J: TRBJ2-1; D: TRBD2; size: .
DNA: TGTGCCAGCAGTTTAGAAGGGAGGGTTTCCGAAAAACTGTTTTTT; CDR3: CASSLEGRVSEKLFF; V: TRBV28; J: TRBJ1-4; D: .; size: .
DNA: TGTGCCAGCAGTGAGGGGGCGGCCGGATTTAGCAATCAGCCCCAGCATTTT; CDR3: CASSEGAAGFSNQPQHF; V: TRBV28; J: TRBJ1-5; D: TRBD1; size: .
DNA: TGCAGCGTTGAGGGGTCAGGGAATGAAAAACTGTTTTTT; CDR3: CSVEGSGNEKLFF; V: TRBV29-1; J: TRBJ1-4; D: .; size: once
DNA: TGTGCCAGCAGAGCTACGACAGACGCCACCGGGGAGCTGTTTTTT; CDR3: CASRATTDATGELFF; V: TRBV25-1; J: TRBJ2-2; D: .; size: once
DNA: TGTGCCAGCTCACCACCGCAGGGGCCTAACTATGGCTACACCTTC; CDR3: CASSPPQGPNYGYTF; V: TRBV18; J: TRBJ1-2; D: .; size: .
DNA: TGTGCCAGCTCACCCGCGCTCCTAGAGACCCAGTACTTC; CDR3: CASSPALLETQYF; V: TRBV18; J: TRBJ2-5; D: .; size: .
DNA: TGTGCCAGCAGTTTGTTGGGACAGGGGGTGAATACGCAGTATTTT; CDR3: CASSLLGQGVNTQYF; V: TRBV28; J: TRBJ2-3; D: TRBD1; size: .
DNA: TGTGCCAGCAGGGAAGGCCAGGGGCGCCGAGCTTTCTTT; CDR3: CASREGQGRRAFF; V: TRBV4-2; J: TRBJ1-1; D: .; size: .
DNA: TGTGCCATCAGCGCGGCCAATGAGCAGTTCTTC; CDR3: CAISAANEQFF; V: TRBV10-3; J: TRBJ2-1; D: .; size: .
DNA: TGTGCCAGCAGTGTTACAGGGGACTATGGCTACACCTTC; CDR3: CASSVTGDYGYTF; V: TRBV6-1; J: TRBJ1-2; D: TRBD1; size: .
DNA: TGTGCCAGCAGTCTGACTAGCGGGCCCTACAATGAGCAGTTCTTC; CDR3: CASSLTSGPYNEQFF; V: TRBV27; J: TRBJ2-1; D: TRBD2; size: .
DNA: TGTGCCAGTAGTATTGTGGGAGGCCGTAACTACGAGCAGTACTTC; CDR3: CASSIVGGRNYEQYF; V: TRBV19; J: TRBJ2-7; D: .; size: .
DNA: TGTGCCAGCAGCTTGACTAGCGGAAAGCGCACAGATACGCAGTATTTT; CDR3: CASSLTSGKRTDTQYF; V: TRBV5-8; J: TRBJ2-3; D: TRBD2; size: .